This T cell receptor (beta chain) was recorded in a study of T cells in Graves' hyperthyroidism and ophthalmopathy (dated by TCRdb to between 2019 and 2020). At the level of the whole study: TCR V-J signatures able to tell the groups apart were searched for in a discovery cohort of approximately 95 patients, of whom over 40 had Graves' ophthalmopathy and roughly 57 had stable Graves' hyperthyroidism. Whether ophthalmopathy could be predicted prospectively was tested in an independent validation cohort made up of fewer than 20 hyperthyroidism patients plus 17 patients who later progressed to ophthalmopathy. The 85 to 100 discovery patients were randomly split 7:3 into training and test sets. In addition, the study compared T-cell repertoires in thyroid tissue and in blood from a handful of Graves' hyperthyroidism patients. Following sampling, methimazole starting at 30 mg daily was given to hyperthyroidism patients, and high-dose intravenous methylprednisolone was given to ophthalmopathy patients. The paper describes TCR Vbeta CDR3 sequencing of roughly 130 peripheral blood samples, made up of 43 ophthalmopathy patients, approximately 76 hyperthyroidism patients and 17 progressor patients. Points the paper makes about the study in general: Sample size was not statistically predetermined, and blinding of investigators to group allocation was not performed. In cross-validation, a model built on a 13 V-J signature told ophthalmopathy apart from stable hyperthyroidism with just under 90% sensitivity and around 81% specificity, and in testing the same model reached 80%/75%. During validation, the model predicted progression to ophthalmopathy a median of about 6.3 months ahead of onset, with 60% to 71% sensitivity and roughly 75% specificity. Blood samples also contained most of the expanded thyroid clonotypes (frequency above 0.001), which suggests that blood repertoires may reflect thyroid immune responses.

Stable Graves' hyperthyroidism was defined as no progression to ophthalmopathy during 18 months of follow-up. Hyperthyroidism patients were aged 18 to 65 years and newly diagnosed, with disease duration of less than 2 months. Exclusion was applied to patients with uncontrolled infections, other autoimmune diseases, pregnancy or lactation. Diagnoses were established on the basis of clinical symptoms, serum thyroxine and TRAb, thyroid ultrasound, and orbital computed tomography. Total RNA was extracted using Trizol reagent, and RNA quality was assessed on an Agilent 2100 Bioanalyzer. Amplification of TCR beta CDR3 regions was carried out from RNA transcripts. For the first round of RT-PCR on the TCR CDR3, the HTBI primer set was used together with the Qiagen OneStep RT-PCR kit. The libraries were constructed in a second round of multiplex PCR and then size-selected and purified. The libraries were sequenced on an Illumina HiSeq2000 using paired-end 100 bp reads. Under the source paper's analysis protocol: SOAPnuke was used to process the raw data, removing reads that contained adapters or uncalled bases, had a mean Phred below 15, or lacked an exact match to the constant primer or identifier. High-quality paired reads were merged with COPE v1.2.5, and unique nucleotide sequences were defined as clonotypes. Clonotypes were aligned to IMGT TRBV, TRBD and TRBJ reference segments using MiTCR v1.1. The analysis was restricted to V-J combinations with a frequency above 0.0001, which together covered approximately 99% of the repertoires. A TCS score was defined as the ratio of F50 (clonal expansion) to E x V (chaos), with BLOSUM62-based TCRdist applied between CDR3 peptides within each V-J. Welch's t-statistics and random forest reduced roughly 540 V-J features to roughly 13, which were used in a naive Bayes classifier (R e1071). Thyroid-blood repertoire similarity was quantified with the Morisita-Horn index. TCRdb cleaned the public reads at Q25 with fastp, built clones with MiXCR and kept in-frame beta chains. Rows are combined by CDR3 protein, so each entry shows the most common genes and DNA. These V and J calls derive from TCRdb rather than the authors' analysis. Recorded for this sample are more than 40,000 distinct CDR3 sequences; around 45% of them occurred a single time. The ten largest clones capture roughly 32% of the sample.

For this clonotype: No cognate antigen has been identified for it. No per-base quality is available; no much larger clone lies one base away.

This receptor was identified in a woman between 45 and 65 years old with Graves' hyperthyroidism. Sequencing was performed on peripheral blood or thyroid tissue (not recorded which).

The nucleotide sequence is given as TGTGCCAGCAGTTTAATCGGGAACACTGAAGCTTTCTTT. This sequence encodes CASSLIGNTEAFF. In this chain, TRBV12-3 or TRBV12-4 is recombined with TRBJ1-1; confidence is insufficient to name the D gene. Trimming takes 2 bases from V and 1 base from J, and the germline ends sit 5 bases apart. The CDR3 sequence holds 13 residues, the cysteine and phenylalanine included. Here the CDR3 DNA is all that survives: 39 bases in frame from base 1.